This T cell receptor beta chain was documented in a study of blood T cells in healthy people across ages. Whole-study context: Roughly one uniquely barcoded beta molecule per two T cells was captured. Study results and limitations: Diversity estimates from one million T cells were considered underestimates.

Germline V lookup: CDR1 DFQATT, CDR2 SNEGSKA (reference sequence). This CDR3 region has 17 residues. Trimming at V came to 0 bases and at J to 0 bases, leaving 8 bases not matched to a gene. The use of a sample-barcoded 5' primer and a J-beta primer mix characterized a second PCR of roughly 6 to 11 cycles. MiXCR was run by TCRdb on the 5' RACE reads, yielding one entry per CDR3 protein. This table has around 1,600,000 distinct CDR3 sequences, approximately 42% appearing once. As to this clonotype: Its antigen is not known.

Extractions gave at least 5.5 micrograms of total RNA per sample. V and J are TRBV20-1 and TRBJ1-1; 9 bases agree with TRBD1. The specimen was blood. The clonotype originates from a woman aged 18-35 years in good health. The CDR3 is CSARDAQGASMNTEAFF. CDR3 nucleotide sequence: TGCAGTGCTAGAGATGCACAGGGGGCGTCGATGAACACTGAAGCTTTCTTT.